Below, 27 T cell receptor beta chains from the same sample are listed, as sequenced in a study of monozygotic twins with inflammatory bowel disease. TCRdb re-called the 5' RACE reads and shows each CDR3 protein once, DNA omitted. Recorded for this sample: 400,000 or so distinct CDR3 sequences. Sequences were obtained from blood. The receptors shown here come from a human donor with ulcerative colitis or Crohn's disease, or a healthy co-twin of an affected twin (not recorded which).

The chain recombines TRBV20-1 with TRBJ1-1; checking the TCRdb D call of TRBD1 is not possible without DNA. The CDR3 sequence is 11 residues long. Germline V gene data show CDR1 as DFQATT and CDR2 as SNEGSKA (reference sequence). The CDR3 spells CSARSGVEAFF.

The chain recombines TRBV6-4 with TRBJ1-1; TCRdb reports TRBD1, a call that lacks DNA to check it against. CDR1 MRHNA and CDR2 SNTAGT come from the germline V gene. This CDR3 has 16 residues. Here the CDR3 reads CASSERGGKKKTEAFF.

The CDR3 region is CSARGTPSGGQYEQYF. The rearrangement links TRBV20-1 to TRBJ2-7; as DNA is missing, the TRBD1 call by TCRdb cannot be tested. The CDR3 length is 16 residues. Germline V gives CDR1 DFQATT, CDR2 SNEGSKA (reference sequence).

The J gene is TRBJ2-7, the V gene TRBV7-9; TCRdb outputs TRBD2, but without DNA this stays unchecked. This CDR3 contains 12 residues. Germline V gives CDR1 SEHNR, CDR2 FQNEAQ (reference sequence). The CDR3 sequence: CASSPGLAAQYF. Full variable domain (missing parts from reference TRBV7-9 and TRBJ2-7): DTGVSQNPRHKITKRGQNVTFRCDPISEHNRLYWYRQTLGQGPEFLTYFQNEAQLEKSRLLSDRFSAERPKGSFSTLEIQRTEQGDSAMYLCASSPGLAAQYFGPGTRLTVT.

The V call is TRBV2, the J call TRBJ2-7; lacking DNA, the TRBD1 call made by TCRdb goes unchecked. The CDR3 extends over 14 amino acids. The germline V gene has CDR1 SNHLY and CDR2 FYNNEI. CDR3 sequence: CASSEAGDRYEQYF. Full variable domain (remainder filled in from reference TRBV2 and TRBJ2-7): EPEVTQTPSHQVTQMGQEVILRCVPISNHLYFYWYRQILGQKVEFLVSFYNNEISEKSEIFDDQFSVERPDGSNFTLKIRSTKLEDSAMYFCASSEAGDRYEQYFGPGTRLTVT.

The CDR3 region is CASSITGEDQPQHF. This chain uses TRBV19 with TRBJ1-5; TCRdb selects TRBD1, and the lack of DNA leaves this call unchecked. The V gene's germline CDR1 is LNHDA and CDR2 SQIVND (reference sequence). The CDR3 runs 14 residues. Combining the CDR3 with reference TRBV19 and TRBJ1-5 gives the whole variable domain DGGITQSPKYLFRKEGQNVTLSCEQNLNHDAMYWYRQDPGQGLRLIYYSQIVNDFQKGDIAEGYSVSREKKESFPLTVTSAQKNPTAFYLCASSITGEDQPQHFGDGTRLSIL.

The chain combines TRBV25-1 with TRBJ2-1; as DNA is missing, the TRBD1 call by TCRdb cannot be tested. The V gene's germline CDR1 is MGHDK and CDR2 SYGVNS. This CDR3 has 16 residues. CDR3 protein: CASTPTRAGSYNEQFF.

This chain joins TRBV27 and TRBJ2-7; TCRdb designates TRBD1, a call that cannot be tested without DNA. The CDR3 extends over 14 amino acids. Germline values: CDR1 MNHEY, CDR2 SMNVEV (reference sequence). The CDR3 protein is CAIAPGTGFYEQYF.

The rearrangement links TRBV25-1 to TRBJ2-1; the D call from TCRdb, TRBD2, cannot be confirmed without DNA. Germline assignment: CDR1 MGHDK and CDR2 SYGVNS. The CDR3 has 20 amino acids. The CDR3 reads CASSEGLAGEGARSYNEQFF. The variable domain in full, with the rest retrieved from reference TRBV25-1 and TRBJ2-1, is EADIYQTPRYLVIGTGKKITLECSQTMGHDKMYWYQQDPGMELHLIHYSYGVNSTEKGDLSSESTVSRIRTEHFPLTLESARPSHTSQYLCASSEGLAGEGARSYNEQFFGPGTRLTVL.

This chain uses TRBV28 with TRBJ2-5; the D call of TRBD2 rests on TCRdb alone, since no DNA is present to check it. The germline gives CDR1 MDHEN, CDR2 SYDVKM. CDR3 length: 15 amino acids. CDR3 region: CASAERGPAQETQYF.

V and J are TRBV19 and TRBJ2-1. The CDR3 runs 15 residues. Germline CDR1 is LNHDA and CDR2 is SQIVND (reference sequence). CDR3 amino acids: CASSLDRTAYNEQFF.

The gene calls are TRBV14 and TRBJ1-4; TCRdb calls TRBD1, which cannot be checked without DNA. Germline CDR1 is SGHDN and CDR2 is FVKESK. The CDR3 consists of 15 residues. CDR3: CASSPMKDRNEKLFF.

The chain has TRBV7-3 and TRBJ1-1. Germline assignment: CDR1 SGHTA and CDR2 FQGTGA. The CDR3 has 13 residues. The CDR3 spells CASSFLGTTEAFF.

The genes are TRBV7-2 and TRBJ2-2; TCRdb returns TRBD1, unconfirmable since there is no DNA. In germline, CDR1 is SGHTA, CDR2 FQGNSA. There are 13 residues in the CDR3. CDR3: CASGQLDTGELFF.

The gene calls are TRBV28 and TRBJ1-2; TCRdb lists TRBD1, though no DNA is available to test this call. The V gene's germline CDR1 is MDHEN and CDR2 SYDVKM. The CDR3 extends over 14 amino acids. The CDR3 sequence is CASSLKAQGYGYTF.

The gene calls are TRBV7-9 and TRBJ2-7. This CDR3 is 14 amino acids long. CDR1 and CDR2 from the germline V gene are SEHNR and FQNEAQ (reference sequence). CDR3 sequence reads: CASSLGLATLEQYF.

The J gene is TRBJ2-3, the V gene TRBV5-1; TCRdb's D gene call, TRBD1, goes unchecked for lack of DNA. Per germline, CDR1 SGHRS and CDR2 YFSETQ. This CDR3 is built from 14 residues. This CDR3 reads CASSPRDAPDTQYF.

V and J are TRBV2 and TRBJ1-1; TCRdb proposes TRBD1, but this gene call is untestable without DNA. The CDR3 has 13 amino acids. Germline CDR1 is SNHLY and CDR2 is FYNNEI. The CDR3 reads CASSVQGAAEAFF.

The V and J genes are TRBV7-2 and TRBJ2-4. Looked up from germline, CDR1 is SGHTA and CDR2 is FQGNSA. This CDR3 is 14 amino acids long. The CDR3 sequence: CASSLGRTKNIQYF. Using reference TRBV7-2 and TRBJ2-4 for the parts outside the CDR3, the full variable domain is GAGVSQSPSNKVTEKGKDVELRCDPISGHTALYWYRQSLGQGLEFLIYFQGNSAPDKSGLPSDRFSAERTGGSVSTLTIQRTQQEDSAVYLCASSLGRTKNIQYFGAGTRLSVL.

V usage is TRBV5-1 and J usage is TRBJ1-1. Germline loops: CDR1 SGHRS, CDR2 YFSETQ. CDR3 size: 15 residues. CDR3 sequence reads: CASSLVRGENTEAFF.

The rearrangement joins TRBV7-2 to TRBJ2-2; TCRdb's D call, TRBD2, is unchecked because there is no DNA. CDR1 and CDR2 (germline): SGHTA, FQGNSA. The CDR3 extends over 15 amino acids. This CDR3 reads CASSSASGSTGELFF. The variable domain in full, with the rest retrieved from reference TRBV7-2 and TRBJ2-2, is GAGVSQSPSNKVTEKGKDVELRCDPISGHTALYWYRQSLGQGLEFLIYFQGNSAPDKSGLPSDRFSAERTGGSVSTLTIQRTQQEDSAVYLCASSSASGSTGELFFGEGSRLTVL.

The chain couples TRBV5-1 to TRBJ2-1; the TCRdb D gene call, TRBD2, has no DNA to confirm it. The CDR3 is 15 residues long. Germline values: CDR1 SGHRS, CDR2 YFSETQ. The CDR3 reads CASSWGSGLYNEQFF.

The rearrangement links TRBV15 to TRBJ2-7; the D call of TRBD2 rests on TCRdb alone, since no DNA is present to check it. This CDR3 contains 16 residues. Germline assignment: CDR1 LNHNV and CDR2 YYDKDF (reference sequence). CDR3 residues: CATSDTPRTSIDEQYF.

The chain has TRBV6-2 or TRBV6-3 and TRBJ2-1; TCRdb lists TRBD2, though no DNA is available to test this call. The CDR3 extends over 22 amino acids. Germline values: CDR1 MNHEY, CDR2 SVGEGT. The CDR3 sequence is CASSYSSGTSGSHLSSYNEQFF.

The chain carries TRBV19 and TRBJ1-5. CDR3 length equals 15 residues. Germline V gene lookup returns CDR1 LNHDA and CDR2 SQIVND (reference sequence). The CDR3 is CASSPLPRGDQPQHF.

The CDR3 loop reads CASSLSGQSSFEKLFF. The chain uses TRBV27 and TRBJ1-4; there is no DNA to check the TCRdb D call of TRBD1. The CDR3 covers 16 residues. Per the germline V gene, CDR1 is MNHEY and CDR2 is SMNVEV (reference sequence).

The chain uses TRBV7-2 and TRBJ2-2; TCRdb's D gene call, TRBD1, goes unchecked for lack of DNA. The CDR3 covers 15 residues. Germline V gives CDR1 SGHTA, CDR2 FQGNSA. CDR3: CASSLARHLSGELFF. The full variable domain, rest sourced from reference TRBV7-2 and TRBJ2-2, is GAGVSQSPSNKVTEKGKDVELRCDPISGHTALYWYRQSLGQGLEFLIYFQGNSAPDKSGLPSDRFSAERTGGSVSTLTIQRTQQEDSAVYLCASSLARHLSGELFFGEGSRLTVL.